The 25 T cell receptor beta chains below all came from one sample that was sequenced in a study of shared clonotypes between healthy human individuals. The assay was immunoSEQ multiplex PCR, and TCRdb's table has in-frame clones only and misses some. The sample holds around 1.1 million clones, approximately 80% seen once. The sample comprised memory CD4+ T cells from PBMCs. The subset denotes: CD45RA-negative fraction. Receptors originate from a man between 18 and 35 years old in good health. Some clones in this sample may be carry-over from other donors' samples.

V usage is TRBV9 and J usage is TRBJ2-2, with D unresolved. CDR3 size: 12 residues. V dropped 5 bases and J dropped 5 bases, with 7 bases sitting between them. Looked up from germline, CDR1 is SGDLS and CDR2 is YYNGEE. DNA of the CDR3: TGTGCCAGCAGAGCCGTTACCGGGGAGCTGTTTTTT. It yields the protein CASRAVTGELFF.

The chain carries TRBV7-2 and TRBJ1-6; TRBD1 might be the D (6 bases). This CDR3 contains 14 residues. Germline V CDR1 and CDR2: SGHTA, FQGNSA. Trimming took 6 bases from V and 10 from J, leaving 16 bases between them. The CDR3 is CASSLQGRNSPLHF. The CDR3 nucleotides read TGTGCCAGCAGTTTACAGGGAAGGAACTCACCCCTCCACTTT.

This chain links TRBV7-9 with TRBJ1-2; the match to TRBD1 covers 7 bases. This CDR3 has 17 amino acids. Trimming at V came to 2 bases and at J to 8 bases, leaving 17 bases not matched to a gene. The germline V gene has CDR1 SEHNR and CDR2 FQNEAQ (reference sequence). CDR3 region: CASSLTSETGFGGGYTF. The CDR3 DNA reads TGTGCCAGCAGCTTAACAAGCGAGACAGGGTTTGGAGGCGGCTACACCTTC.

The chain links TRBV7-9 to TRBJ2-1; possibly TRBD2 for D (5 bases). CDR1 and CDR2 from the germline V gene are SEHNR and FQNEAQ (reference sequence). This CDR3 comprises 14 residues. Trimming removed 5 bases at V and 5 bases at J, with 13 bases between. CDR3 coding DNA: TGTGCCAGCAGCCGGCAGGCTAGCCACAATGAGCAGTTCTTC. Residues: CASSRQASHNEQFF.

V and J are TRBV5-4 and TRBJ1-3; D not certain. Trimming stripped 4 bases from V and 0 bases from J, with 8 bases between. In germline, CDR1 is SGHNT, CDR2 YYREEE (reference sequence). The CDR3 has 14 residues. For the CDR3, the DNA is TGTGCCAGCAGCCAAAAGGGCTCTGGAAACACCATATATTTT. Its translation is CASSQKGSGNTIYF.

V and J are TRBV29-1 and TRBJ1-1, with 7 bases that match TRBD1. With V trimmed by 7 bases and J by 3 bases, 14 bases remained unmatched. Germline CDR1 SQVTM, CDR2 ANQGSEA. The CDR3 length is 15 residues. CDR3 protein: CSAKEQGIDYTEAFF. CDR3 DNA: TGCAGCGCTAAAGAACAGGGGATCGATTACACTGAAGCTTTCTTT.

The gene calls are TRBV5-1 and TRBJ2-1; the match to TRBD2 covers 8 bases. The ends lost 0 bases at V and 2 bases at J; junction bases unmatched: 4. This CDR3 spans 16 amino acids. The germline CDR1 and CDR2 sequences are SGHRS and YFSETQ. This CDR3 reads CASSLGAGVAYNEQFF. CDR3 in DNA: TGCGCCAGCAGCTTGGGAGCGGGAGTTGCCTACAATGAGCAGTTCTTC.

The chain joins TRBV7-2 to TRBJ1-4, with TRBD1 matching 7 bases. CDR1 is SGHTA, CDR2 FQGNSA, per germline. V was pared by 5 bases and J by 0 bases, with 6 bases of the junction left unmatched. The CDR3 covers 16 residues. CDR3 bases: TGTGCCAGCAGCCGACAGGGAGGGACAACTAATGAAAAACTGTTTTTT. This sequence encodes CASSRQGGTTNEKLFF.

The chain couples TRBV2 to TRBJ2-7; no firm D call. Germline V gene lookup returns CDR1 SNHLY and CDR2 FYNNEI. V shed 8 bases and J shed 4 bases, with 12 bases lying between them. The CDR3 is made up of 12 amino acids. The CDR3 loop reads CASALLPYEQYF. The CDR3 DNA is TGTGCCAGCGCTTTGCTCCCTTACGAGCAGTACTTC.

The gene calls are TRBV7-9 and TRBJ1-1; no clear D gene. Germline values: CDR1 SEHNR, CDR2 FQNEAQ (reference sequence). With 2 bases removed from V and 0 bases from J, the gap between germline ends came to 7 bases. This CDR3 is built from 14 residues. In nucleotides, the CDR3 is TGTGCCAGCAGCTTAAACGGCTTGAACACTGAAGCTTTCTTT. Its translation: CASSLNGLNTEAFF. Together with reference TRBV7-9 and TRBJ1-1, the CDR3 gives the full variable domain: DTGVSQNPRHKITKRGQNVTFRCDPISEHNRLYWYRQTLGQGPEFLTYFQNEAQLEKSRLLSDRFSAERPKGSFSTLEIQRTEQGDSAMYLCASSLNGLNTEAFFGQGTRLTVV.

The rearrangement uses TRBV19 and TRBJ1-5; D not certain. This CDR3 region has 15 residues. V was cut by 9 bases and J by 3 bases, with 18 bases left in between. Per the germline V gene, CDR1 is LNHDA and CDR2 is SQIVND (reference sequence). The CDR3 DNA reads TGTGCCAGCCGCACATCGCAAAGGGACAATCAGCCCCAGCATTTT. Translating gives CASRTSQRDNQPQHF.

V is TRBV18 and J is TRBJ1-1; no firm D call. The CDR3 runs 13 residues. Trimming removed 3 bases at V and 7 bases at J, with 12 bases between. Germline assignment: CDR1 KGHSH and CDR2 LQKENI. The DNA of the CDR3 is TGTGCCAGCTCACCCTCCCCGGACTTTGAAGCTTTCTTT. This codes for CASSPSPDFEAFF.

The J gene is TRBJ2-7, the V gene TRBV5-1, with TRBD2 matching over 7 bases. The J segment lost 7 bases and the V segment lost 5 bases, leaving 12 bases of the junction unmatched. CDR3 length: 14 amino acids. Per germline, CDR1 SGHRS and CDR2 YFSETQ. The CDR3 bases are TGCGCCAGCAGTCCCGGACTAGTCGGAGGGGAGCAGTACTTC. Protein sequence: CASSPGLVGGEQYF.

V is TRBV14 and J is TRBJ2-5; D not certain. This CDR3 comprises 13 residues. Germline V gene lookup returns CDR1 SGHDN and CDR2 FVKESK. Between the trimmed V and J ends, which lost 4 bases and 3 bases, there was a span of 9 bases. DNA for the CDR3: TGTGCCAGCAGCCCAATGTGGGAAGAGACCCAGTACTTC. Encoded protein: CASSPMWEETQYF.

Of note for this clone: The sample contains more than one DNA sequence encoding this CDR3. V is TRBV5-1 and J is TRBJ2-5; D not resolved. V lost 2 bases, J lost 4 bases, and 3 bases lay in between. The CDR3 runs to 11 residues. The germline CDR1 and CDR2 sequences are SGHRS and YFSETQ. This CDR3 is CASSFLETQYF. DNA for the CDR3: TGCGCCAGCAGCTTTTTAGAGACCCAGTACTTC. Filled out from reference TRBV5-1 and TRBJ2-5, the complete variable domain reads KAGVTQTPRYLIKTRGQQVTLSCSPISGHRSVSWYQQTPGQGLQFLFEYFSETQRNKGNFPGRFSGRQFSNSRSEMNVSTLELGDSALYLCASSFLETQYFGPGTRLLVL.

The chain uses TRBV5-6 and TRBJ2-3; 8 bases map to TRBD2. Looked up from germline, CDR1 is SGHDT and CDR2 is YYEEEE. The length of the CDR3 is 14 residues. The junction had 4 bases not matched to a gene; V was cut back by 1 base and J by 6 bases. The CDR3 DNA follows: TGTGCCAGCAGCTTGTTTAGCGGGATTGATACGCAGTATTTT. Its protein product is CASSLFSGIDTQYF.

The V gene is TRBV19, the J gene TRBJ2-3; D not certain. Germline CDR1 and CDR2: LNHDA and SQIVND (reference sequence). With 1 base removed from V and 5 bases from J, the gap between germline ends came to 7 bases. The length of the CDR3 is 13 residues. The CDR3: CASSIAWGDTQYF. The DNA for the CDR3 is TGTGCCAGTAGTATAGCTTGGGGAGATACGCAGTATTTT.

The V and J genes are TRBV9 and TRBJ2-1; D is unclear. From germline, CDR1 is SGDLS and CDR2 YYNGEE. Deletions cut 3 bases from V and 6 bases from J, with 7 bases between. This CDR3 comprises 12 residues. The CDR3 coding sequence is TGTGCCAGCAGCGGGGCTAGCAATGAGCAGTTCTTC. It specifies CASSGASNEQFF.

V gene TRBV30 combines with J gene TRBJ1-2; D unresolved. In germline, CDR1 is GTSNPN, CDR2 SVGIG (reference sequence). V was trimmed by 1 base and J by 6 bases, leaving 18 bases between them. The length of the CDR3 is 15 residues. The CDR3, as DNA: TGTGCCTGGAGTGCGGAGGCAGGTCTAAGGGATGGCTACACCTTC. It is translated as CAWSAEAGLRDGYTF.

This clone appeared once. This rearrangement joins TRBV6-1 to TRBJ2-2, with TRBD1 matching over 9 bases. J lost 6 bases, V lost 7 bases, and 3 bases had no gene match. This CDR3 region has 13 residues. CDR1 is MNHNS, CDR2 SASEGT, per germline. CDR3 nucleotides: TGTGCCAGCAAAAGGGACAGGGCCGGGGAGCTGTTTTTT. This gives the protein CASKRDRAGELFF.

V and J are TRBV7-2 and TRBJ2-3; D is possibly TRBD1 (5 bases). The germline CDR1 and CDR2 sequences are SGHTA and FQGNSA. The length of the CDR3 is 15 residues. V gave up 5 bases and J gave up 1 base, with 13 bases separating them. CDR3 sequence: CASSTQGRGTDTQYF. Written as DNA, the CDR3 is TGTGCCAGCAGCACTCAGGGCCGAGGCACAGATACGCAGTATTTT.

In regard to this clone: This specimen includes other DNA sequences encoding the same CDR3. The chain carries TRBV6-5 and TRBJ1-2; no firm D call. Germline V gives CDR1 MNHEY, CDR2 SVGAGI. Trimming removed 4 bases from V and 4 bases from J, with 7 bases in between. This CDR3 has 12 residues. CDR3 bases: TGTGCCAGCAGTTCCGGTTCCTATGGCTACACCTTC. Translating gives CASSSGSYGYTF.

The rearrangement links TRBV29-1 to TRBJ2-7, with 7 bases lining up with TRBD1. The germline CDR1 and CDR2 sequences are SQVTM and ANQGSEA. The CDR3 is 14 amino acids. With 6 bases clipped from V and 0 bases from J, the junction kept 8 bases outside the gene matches. The chain's CDR3 is CSVTGTESSYEQYF. Written as DNA, the CDR3 is TGCAGCGTCACGGGGACAGAGAGCTCCTACGAGCAGTACTTC.

The V gene is TRBV6-1, the J gene TRBJ2-1; TRBD1 agrees at 9 bases. Trimming cost V 4 bases and J 3 bases; bases outside gene matches: 7. CDR1 is MNHNS, CDR2 SASEGT, per germline. This CDR3 has 16 amino acids. The CDR3: CASSGSGTGFYNEQFF. The CDR3 nucleotides are TGTGCCAGCAGTGGCTCCGGGACAGGGTTCTACAATGAGCAGTTCTTC.

This chain connects TRBV6-5 to TRBJ2-2; the D gene could be TRBD1 or TRBD2 (5 bases each). Trimming took 5 bases from V and 16 from J, leaving 23 bases between them. The CDR3 contains 14 residues. The germline CDR1 and CDR2 sequences are MNHEY and SVGAGI. CDR3 loop: CASSISGTAGVGFF. The CDR3 DNA follows: TGTGCCAGCAGTATCTCCGGGACCGCGGGTGTGGGGTTTTTT.